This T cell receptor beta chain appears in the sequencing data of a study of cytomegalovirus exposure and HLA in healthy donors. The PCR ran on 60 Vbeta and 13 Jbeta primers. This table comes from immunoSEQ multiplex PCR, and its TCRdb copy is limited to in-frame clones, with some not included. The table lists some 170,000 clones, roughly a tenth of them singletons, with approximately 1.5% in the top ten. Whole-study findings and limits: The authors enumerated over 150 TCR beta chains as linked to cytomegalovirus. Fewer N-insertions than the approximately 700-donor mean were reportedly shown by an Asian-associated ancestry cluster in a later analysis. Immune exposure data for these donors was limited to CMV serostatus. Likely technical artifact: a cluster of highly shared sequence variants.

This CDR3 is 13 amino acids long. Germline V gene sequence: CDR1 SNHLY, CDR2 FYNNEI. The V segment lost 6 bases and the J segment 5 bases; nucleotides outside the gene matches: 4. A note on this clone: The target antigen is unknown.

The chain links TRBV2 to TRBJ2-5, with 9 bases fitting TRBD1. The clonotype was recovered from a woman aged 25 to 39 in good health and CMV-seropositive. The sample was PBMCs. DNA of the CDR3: TGTGCCAGCAGACAGGGGGCAGGGGAGACCCAGTACTTC. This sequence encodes CASRQGAGETQYF.